The rows below give T cell receptor beta chains drawn from one sample of a study of T cell changes during pregnancy in multiple sclerosis. Clones were read by immunoSEQ multiplex PCR, and TCRdb kept only the in-frame ones, dropping some. The sample includes tens of thousands of clones, around nine tenths seen only once; the top ten take around 2.8%. The sequenced sample was peripheral blood, obtained in the third trimester of pregnancy. The receptors derive from a female donor in good health, enrolled as a control in a pregnancy study. The CDR3 runs from the conserved cysteine through the conserved F or W. A D gene is named only where the DNA matches it firmly.

TRBV25-1 | . | CASSYNGYTF
TRBV11-2 | . | CASSFDLGAARGTQYF
TRBV2 | TRBD1 | CASSEEQGVGYTF
TRBV19 | . | CASSRQYQETQYF
TRBV6-6 | . | CAAGSGNTIYF
TRBV14 | . | CASSQWGGDMNTEAFF
TRBV29-1 | . | CSVLSGTNVNNQPQHF
TRBV9 | . | CASSVGVRGYTF
TRBV5-5 | TRBD2 | CASSPLAGADGELFF
TRBV29-1 | . | CSVQVGLLSTDTQYF
TRBV19 | TRBD2 | CASTLSGTSGTGELFF
TRBV5-1 | TRBD2 | CASSSTSGGSYEQYF
TRBV6-9 | TRBD2 | CASRACGTSGYTGELFF
TRBV28 | . | CASNRGREETQYF
TRBV11-3 | . | CASSYTNEQFF
TRBV5-6 | . | CASSGTWGADTEAFF
TRBV10-2 | . | CASSGGLGPRAEQFF
TRBV29-1 | TRBD1 | CSVEERTGTGGGYTF
TRBV18 | TRBD2 | CASSLAGSTDTQYF
TRBV15 | TRBD1 | CATSSTLTGGKNSPLHF
TRBV28 | TRBD1 | CASLRGRDGELFF
TRBV11-2 | . | CASSTLTGPDTQYF
TRBV27 | . | CASSLYGGAGNTQYF
TRBV19 | . | CASSGGGTQETQYF
TRBV7-9 | TRBD1 | CASSDRGQGTDTQYF
TRBV19 | . | CASERGNYGYTF
TRBV7-3 | . | CASSLQGNYEQYF